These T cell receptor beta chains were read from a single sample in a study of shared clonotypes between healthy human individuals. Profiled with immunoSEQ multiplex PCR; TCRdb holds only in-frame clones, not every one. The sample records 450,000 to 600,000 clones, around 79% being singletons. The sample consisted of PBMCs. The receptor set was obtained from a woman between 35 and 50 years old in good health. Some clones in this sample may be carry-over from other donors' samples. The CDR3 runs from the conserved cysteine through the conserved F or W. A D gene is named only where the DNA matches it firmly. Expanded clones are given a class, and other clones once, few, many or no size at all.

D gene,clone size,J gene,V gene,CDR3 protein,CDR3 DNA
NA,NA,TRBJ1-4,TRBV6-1,CASSVLESLRGGKLFF,TGTGCCAGCAGTGTTCTCGAAAGCCTGCGTGGCGGAAAACTGTTTTTT
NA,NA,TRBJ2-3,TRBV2,CASSQDGSDTQYF,TGTGCCAGCAGTCAAGATGGATCAGATACGCAGTATTTT
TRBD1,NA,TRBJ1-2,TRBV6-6,CASSYYRGSLHTF,TGTGCCAGCAGTTACTACAGGGGGTCGCTGCACACCTTC
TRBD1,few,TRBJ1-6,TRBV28,CASRVTGSLSPLHF,TGTGCCAGCAGAGTGACAGGGAGCCTTTCACCCCTCCACTTT
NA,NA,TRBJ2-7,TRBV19,CASSIVARSEQYF,TGTGCCAGTAGTATCGTCGCCAGGTCCGAGCAGTACTTC
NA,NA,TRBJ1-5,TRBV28,CASRGGSNQPQHF,TGTGCCAGCAGGGGAGGTAGCAATCAGCCCCAGCATTTT
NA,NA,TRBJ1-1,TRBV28,CASSSPRGASNTEAFF,TGTGCCAGCAGTTCTCCCCGGGGGGCATCGAACACTGAAGCTTTCTTT
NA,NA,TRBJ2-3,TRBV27,CASSFLDTQYF,TGTGCCAGCAGTTTCTTAGATACGCAGTATTTT
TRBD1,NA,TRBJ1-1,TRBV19,CASSTTGGGEAFF,TGTGCCAGTAGTACCACAGGGGGCGGAGAAGCTTTCTTT
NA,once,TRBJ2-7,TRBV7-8,CASAGRLPLEQYF,TGTGCCAGCGCGGGGAGGTTACCCCTCGAGCAGTACTTC
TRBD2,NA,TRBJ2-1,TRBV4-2,CASSQESLAGGGQFF,TGTGCCAGCAGCCAAGAAAGTCTAGCGGGAGGGGGGCAGTTCTTC
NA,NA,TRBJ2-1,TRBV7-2,CASSLEQSSYNEQFF,TGTGCCAGCAGCTTAGAGCAGAGCTCCTACAATGAGCAGTTCTTC
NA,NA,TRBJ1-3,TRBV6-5,CASRQVHSGNTIYF,TGTGCCAGCAGACAGGTTCACTCTGGAAACACCATATATTTT
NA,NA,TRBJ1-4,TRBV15,CATSRDLILWGVQEKLFF,TGTGCCACCAGCAGAGATCTAATTTTGTGGGGGGTTCAAGAAAAACTGTTTTTT
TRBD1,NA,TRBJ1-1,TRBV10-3,CAISNTGANTEAFF,TGTGCCATCAGTAATACAGGGGCGAACACTGAAGCTTTCTTT
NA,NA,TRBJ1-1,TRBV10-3,CAISEGGTEAFF,TGTGCCATCAGTGAAGGGGGGACTGAAGCTTTCTTT
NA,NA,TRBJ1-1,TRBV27,CASSSGPFRGNTEAFF,TGTGCCAGCAGTAGCGGACCCTTTAGAGGGAACACTGAAGCTTTCTTT
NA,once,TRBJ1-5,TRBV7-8,CASSLVNQPQHF,TGTGCCAGCAGCTTAGTAAATCAGCCCCAGCATTTT
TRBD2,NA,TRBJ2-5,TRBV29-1,CSVEGSGRVQETQYF,TGCAGCGTTGAGGGGAGCGGGAGGGTCCAAGAGACCCAGTACTTC
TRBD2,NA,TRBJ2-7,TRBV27,CASSPLGSGRPYEQYF,TGTGCCAGCAGTCCTTTAGGTAGCGGGAGGCCCTACGAGCAGTACTTC
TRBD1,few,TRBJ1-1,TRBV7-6,CASSSNTGTGVGKNTEAFF,TGTGCCAGCAGCTCCAATACAGGGACAGGTGTCGGGAAGAACACTGAAGCTTTCTTT
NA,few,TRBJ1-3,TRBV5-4,CASSLGGETAGNTIYF,TGTGCCAGCAGCTTGGGTGGGGAAACGGCCGGAAACACCATATATTTT
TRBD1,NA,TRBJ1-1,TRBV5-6,CASSFAGGRHAEAFF,TGTGCCAGCAGCTTTGCAGGGGGCAGACACGCTGAAGCTTTCTTT
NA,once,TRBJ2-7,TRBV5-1,CASSLVIAGEQYF,TGCGCCAGCAGCCTTGTAATAGCCGGCGAGCAGTACTTC
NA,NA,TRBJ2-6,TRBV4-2,CASSQVGRGSRTGANVLTF,TGTGCCAGCAGCCAAGTGGGTAGGGGGTCTCGAACTGGGGCCAACGTCCTGACTTTC
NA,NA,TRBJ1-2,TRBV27,CASSRAGEAEGYTF,TGTGCCAGCAGTAGAGCAGGGGAGGCGGAAGGCTACACCTTC
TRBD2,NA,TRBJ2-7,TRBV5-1,CASSPLTAGVRDEQYF,TGCGCCAGCAGCCCCTTAACGGCGGGAGTAAGGGACGAGCAGTACTTC
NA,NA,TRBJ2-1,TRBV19,CASSIDASNFEQFF,TGTGCCAGTAGTATAGACGCTAGTAATTTTGAGCAGTTCTTC
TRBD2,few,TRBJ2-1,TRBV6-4,CASSEASGGPNEQFF,TGTGCCAGCAGTGAGGCTAGCGGGGGCCCCAATGAGCAGTTCTTC
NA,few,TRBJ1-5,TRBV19,CASSITGLFQPQHF,TGTGCCAGTAGTATAACTGGGCTTTTTCAGCCCCAGCATTTT
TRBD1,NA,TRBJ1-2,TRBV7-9,CASSSGQVGSYGYTF,TGTGCCAGCAGCTCTGGACAGGTCGGTTCCTATGGCTACACCTTC
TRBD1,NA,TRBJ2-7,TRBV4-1,CASSQDWQGASYEQYF,TGCGCCAGCAGCCAAGATTGGCAGGGGGCTTCCTACGAGCAGTACTTC
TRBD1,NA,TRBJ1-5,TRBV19,CASSQTGGNQPQHF,TGTGCCAGTAGTCAGACAGGGGGGAATCAGCCCCAGCATTTT
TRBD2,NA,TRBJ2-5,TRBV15,CATSIFGTSEYETQYF,TGTGCCACCAGCATTTTCGGGACTAGCGAATACGAGACCCAGTACTTC
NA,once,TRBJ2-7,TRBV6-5,CASGRSGTYEQYF,TGTGCCAGTGGGCGAAGCGGCACCTACGAGCAGTACTTC
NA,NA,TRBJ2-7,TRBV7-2,CASSLVGYEQYF,TGTGCCAGCAGCTTAGTTGGTTACGAGCAGTACTTC
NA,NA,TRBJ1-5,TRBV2,CASKGTQGGSPQHF,TGTGCCAGCAAAGGAACACAGGGCGGCTCGCCCCAGCATTTT